The 27 T cell receptor beta chains in this list originate from one sample, sequenced in a study of OX40 agonist ivuxolimab in advanced cancers. Repertoires were generated with immunoSEQ multiplex PCR, while TCRdb's copy carries only in-frame clones and drops some. The sample carries under 25,000 clones, approximately 80% recorded once. Source: CD4+ or CD8+ T cells sorted from blood, taken in a trial of the OX40 agonist ivuxolimab. These receptor sequences come from an adult with an advanced solid tumor such as melanoma, head and neck, liver or kidney cancer.

This chain connects TRBV19 to TRBJ1-6; TRBD1 is a possible D gene (6 bases). The CDR3 is made up of 12 amino acids. V was pared by 7 bases and J by 10 bases, with 11 bases between. From germline, CDR1 is LNHDA and CDR2 SQIVND (reference sequence). The CDR3 nucleotides are TGTGCCAGTACCACAGGGCGGTCACCCCTCCACTTT. The encoded protein is CASTTGRSPLHF.

This clone was seen a handful of times. Within the sample, other DNA sequences also encode this same CDR3. This chain connects TRBV4-1 to TRBJ1-2; TRBD1 agrees at 7 bases. Unmatched junction bases numbered 2, after V lost 0 bases and J lost 1 base. Looked up from germline, CDR1 is MGHRA and CDR2 is YSYEKL. The CDR3 loop spans 15 amino acids. CDR3 sequence reads: CASSQEQGRNYGYTF. The CDR3 bases are TGCGCCAGCAGCCAAGAACAGGGGCGTAACTATGGCTACACCTTC.

This chain joins TRBV7-2 and TRBJ1-4; 7 nucleotides align to TRBD1. Germline V lookup: CDR1 SGHTA, CDR2 FQGNSA. The V and J ends lost 5 bases and 5 bases, in that order; junction bases with no gene match: 8. This CDR3 has 15 amino acids. The CDR3 is CASSETGRANEKLFF. As DNA, the CDR3 is TGTGCCAGCAGCGAGACAGGGCGAGCAAATGAAAAACTGTTTTTT.

This clone rates as medium-sized. The CDR3: CSVFGLSYEQYF. The CDR3 coding sequence is TGCAGCGTTTTCGGACTGTCCTACGAGCAGTACTTC. The chain carries TRBV29-1 and TRBJ2-7, with D perhaps matching TRBD2 (5 bases). The CDR3 sequence is 12 residues long. V was cut by 5 bases and J by 1 base, with 9 bases left in between. Germline loops: CDR1 SQVTM, CDR2 ANQGSEA.

About this clone itself: A far larger clone is off by one base, so a read error is likely. The sample carries other DNA sequences with the same CDR3. CDR3 protein: CASSQDRGTTYYEQYF. CDR3 coding DNA: TGTGCCAGCAGCCAAGATCGGGGGACTACCTACTACGAGCAGTACTTC. V gene TRBV5-4 combines with J gene TRBJ2-7, with 7 nucleotides matching TRBD2. The CDR3 has 16 residues. The germline CDR1 and CDR2 sequences are SGHNT and YYREEE (reference sequence). With 4 bases clipped from V and 3 bases from J, the junction kept 13 bases outside the gene matches.

V is TRBV7-8 and J is TRBJ2-5; D unresolved. V was clipped by 5 bases and J by 5 bases, with 18 bases between them. CDR3 length: 15 residues. Germline CDR1 and CDR2: SGHVS and FQNEAQ. The CDR3 nucleotides are TGTGCCAGCAGCCCCCCGGTGGTCAATCGGGAGACCCAGTACTTC. Translation gives CASSPPVVNRETQYF.

On this clone itself: The sample holds other DNA sequences that translate to the same CDR3. In DNA form, the CDR3 reads TGTGCCAGCAGTTACTCGAATGAGCAGTTCTTC. The encoded protein is CASSYSNEQFF. V and J are TRBV6-6 and TRBJ2-1; D uncertain. The CDR3 contains 11 residues. Per the germline V gene, CDR1 is MNHNY and CDR2 is SVGAGI (reference sequence). The V gene lost 0 bases and the J gene lost 7 bases, with 1 base spanning the gap.

This clone is judged medium-sized. The chain combines TRBV7-8 with TRBJ2-3; a weak D match, TRBD2 (5 bases). The CDR3 is made up of 16 amino acids. CDR1 and CDR2 (germline): SGHVS, FQNEAQ. Trimming took 5 bases from V and 8 from J, leaving 23 bases between them. CDR3 region: CASSGPLDGDQSTQYF. The DNA of the CDR3 is TGTGCCAGCAGCGGACCTCTAGACGGGGATCAGAGTACGCAGTATTTT.

This chain links TRBV6-5 with TRBJ2-5; the D is unclear. The CDR3 totals 12 residues. V lost 6 bases and J 5 bases, leaving 10 bases between the germline ends. Germline CDR1 reads MNHEY; CDR2 reads SVGAGI. The CDR3 bases are TGTGCCAGCAGCGGCAGCCTCGAGACCCAGTACTTC. The encoded protein is CASSGSLETQYF.

V gene TRBV5-1 combines with J gene TRBJ2-3; D not certain. Trimming left V 4 bases short and J 2 bases short, with 5 bases between. This CDR3 comprises 12 residues. Germline V CDR1 and CDR2: SGHRS, YFSETQ. The DNA of the CDR3 is TGCGCCAGCAGCCCAGACACAGATACGCAGTATTTT. This encodes CASSPDTDTQYF.

The sample holds one count of this clone. The V gene is TRBV27, the J gene TRBJ2-1; D possibly corresponds to TRBD1 (5 bases). The length of the CDR3 is 14 residues. Trimming removed 4 bases at V and 9 bases at J, with 16 bases between. Germline V gives CDR1 MNHEY, CDR2 SMNVEV (reference sequence). This CDR3 is CASSSGLYRGEQFF. The CDR3 DNA reads TGTGCCAGCAGTTCAGGGCTATATCGCGGTGAGCAGTTCTTC.

This clone was seen only a few times. The rearrangement joins TRBV4-3 to TRBJ1-1, with 7 bases aligning to TRBD1. The CDR3 consists of 14 residues. Germline V gene data show CDR1 as LGHNA and CDR2 as YSLEER. V shed 0 bases and J 3 bases; nucleotides not matched to a gene: 1. CDR3 bases: TGCGCCAGCAGCCAAGATCAGGGGGACACTGAAGCTTTCTTT. Translation gives CASSQDQGDTEAFF.

As for this clone: Relative to the germline gene, one junction end is altered; a read error may explain this. The chain joins TRBV11-2 to TRBJ1-2; D perhaps matches TRBD1 (6 bases). The CDR3 loop spans 17 amino acids. Germline assignment: CDR1 SGHAT and CDR2 FQNNGV. The CDR3 DNA reads TGCGCCAGCAGCCAAGATCACGCCTCAGGGGCTAGCTATGGCTACACCTTC. Encoded protein: CASSQDHASGASYGYTF.

The chain has TRBV27 and TRBJ1-1; D is perhaps TRBD1 (5 bases). Germline V gene lookup returns CDR1 MNHEY and CDR2 SMNVEV (reference sequence). The CDR3 is 14 amino acids. Trimming left V 9 bases short and J 6 bases short, with 20 bases between. The CDR3: CASRPPLGVSEAFF. In nucleotides, the CDR3 is TGTGCCAGTCGGCCACCGTTGGGGGTTTCTGAAGCTTTCTTT.

This clone has only one observation. This chain connects TRBV2 to TRBJ2-1; 7 bases match TRBD2. J lost 0 bases, V lost 6 bases, and 5 bases had no gene match. Germline CDR1 is SNHLY and CDR2 is FYNNEI. The CDR3 is made up of 15 amino acids. CDR3 nucleotides: TGTGCCAGCAGCACCGGGAGGAGCTCCTACAATGAGCAGTTCTTC. This encodes CASSTGRSSYNEQFF. The full variable domain, in which reference TRBV2 and TRBJ2-1 provide the parts outside the CDR3, is EPEVTQTPSHQVTQMGQEVILRCVPISNHLYFYWYRQILGQKVEFLVSFYNNEISEKSEIFDDQFSVERPDGSNFTLKIRSTKLEDSAMYFCASSTGRSSYNEQFFGPGTRLTVL.

This clone has just one count. CDR3 nucleotide sequence: TGTGCCAGCAGCCCCCCCCAGGGTTATCAGCCCCAGCATTTT. Amino acids: CASSPPQGYQPQHF. The chain links TRBV28 to TRBJ1-5, with D possibly matching TRBD1 (5 bases). Germline V lookup: CDR1 MDHEN, CDR2 SYDVKM. This CDR3 has 14 amino acids. The V end was cut by 6 bases, the J end by 5 bases, with 14 bases between.

V is TRBV28 and J is TRBJ2-7, with a possible D match to TRBD2 (6 bases). Germline V CDR1 and CDR2: MDHEN, SYDVKM. The CDR3 loop spans 21 amino acids. Trimming left V 5 bases short and J 0 bases short, with 32 bases between. The CDR3 DNA sequence: TGTGCCAGCAGTAACACCGGGACGCCGCGGGGAAGGTTCAGGAGCTCCTACGAGCAGTACTTC. This encodes CASSNTGTPRGRFRSSYEQYF. Full variable domain (remainder filled in from reference TRBV28 and TRBJ2-7): DVKVTQSSRYLVKRTGEKVFLECVQDMDHENMFWYRQDPGLGLRLIYFSYDVKMKEKGDIPEGYSVSREKKERFSLILESASTNQTSMYLCASSNTGTPRGRFRSSYEQYFGPGTRLTVT.

The chain links TRBV4-3 to TRBJ1-6; 9 bases are shared with TRBD1. Germline-derived CDR1 and CDR2 are LGHNA and YSLEER. The CDR3 consists of 16 residues. Unmatched junction bases numbered 7, after V lost 4 bases and J lost 6 bases. The chain's CDR3 is CASSRAGTGFNSPLHF. CDR3 coding DNA: TGCGCCAGCAGCCGAGCCGGGACAGGGTTTAATTCACCCCTCCACTTT.

The chain uses TRBV27 and TRBJ1-5; 7 bases match TRBD1. Looked up from germline, CDR1 is MNHEY and CDR2 is SMNVEV (reference sequence). The CDR3 is 15 residues long. Germline trimming cut 3 bases from V and 7 bases from J; bases unmatched to any gene: 9. Here the CDR3 reads CASSFVGRGWQPQHF. DNA of the CDR3: TGTGCCAGCAGTTTTGTGGGCAGGGGGTGGCAGCCCCAGCATTTT.

The chain is built from TRBV5-8 and TRBJ1-4; D is uncertain. Trimming stripped 6 bases from V and 7 bases from J, with 19 bases between. The CDR3 is 15 amino acids. Germline assignment: CDR1 SGHTS and CDR2 YDEGEE. CDR3 sequence: CASKKRVEKSEKLFF. The DNA for the CDR3 is TGTGCCAGCAAAAAACGGGTGGAGAAGAGTGAAAAACTGTTTTTT.

This rearrangement joins TRBV4-1 to TRBJ2-7, with D tentatively TRBD1 or TRBD2 (5 bases each). Germline CDR1 reads MGHRA; CDR2 reads YSYEKL. V gave up 0 bases and J gave up 4 bases, with 16 bases separating them. This CDR3 region has 16 residues. The CDR3 loop is CASSQEGHPRGYEQYF. The CDR3 DNA sequence: TGCGCCAGCAGCCAAGAAGGACACCCCCGGGGATACGAGCAGTACTTC.

V gene TRBV4-3 combines with J gene TRBJ1-1; D call uncertain. The V end lost 0 bases, the J end lost 3 bases, and 11 bases lay between the germline ends. Germline CDR1 is LGHNA and CDR2 is YSLEER. The CDR3 spans 15 residues. The CDR3 loop is CASSQDFGGDTEAFF. The CDR3 bases are TGCGCCAGCAGCCAAGACTTTGGTGGGGACACTGAAGCTTTCTTT.

This rearrangement joins TRBV2 to TRBJ1-1; 7 bases are shared with TRBD1. Germline lookup yields CDR1 SNHLY and CDR2 FYNNEI. CDR3 length: 14 amino acids. Trimming at V came to 6 bases and at J to 7 bases, leaving 11 bases not matched to a gene. The CDR3 region is CASRGAGGTDEAFF. The DNA of the CDR3 is TGTGCCAGCAGGGGAGCAGGGGGGACGGATGAAGCTTTCTTT.

The chain carries TRBV28 and TRBJ2-3; D uncertain. In germline, CDR1 is MDHEN, CDR2 SYDVKM. This CDR3 region has 13 residues. The V end lost 3 bases, the J end lost 2 bases, and 6 bases lay between the germline ends. CDR3 protein: CASSFRATDTQYF. The CDR3 DNA sequence: TGTGCCAGCAGTTTTCGCGCCACAGATACGCAGTATTTT.

The V and J genes are TRBV4-1 and TRBJ1-2; TRBD1 matches 9 bases. Germline lookup yields CDR1 MGHRA and CDR2 YSYEKL. V trimming: 0 bases; J trimming: 0 bases; junction bases outside the gene matches: 8. This CDR3 has 18 residues. In DNA form, the CDR3 reads TGCGCCAGCAGCCAAGACGTGGGACAGGGAGCTACTAACTATGGCTACACCTTC. It yields the protein CASSQDVGQGATNYGYTF.

Only a few counts were recorded for this clone. This sequence joins TRBV28 and TRBJ2-7; no definite D call. V was shortened by 4 bases and J by 1 base, with 14 bases between the two germline ends. The CDR3 spans 15 residues. The germline gives CDR1 MDHEN, CDR2 SYDVKM. The CDR3, as DNA: TGTGCCAGCAGTTCCAAATGGGGTCATTCCTACGAGCAGTACTTC. Translation: CASSSKWGHSYEQYF.

This rearrangement joins TRBV9 to TRBJ1-2; tentative D call: TRBD1 (6 bases). The CDR3 has 12 residues. Germline CDR1 and CDR2: SGDLS and YYNGEE. The ends were cut back, 4 bases at V and 7 bases at J, with 11 bases in the middle. CDR3 residues: CASSLGGAGYTF. CDR3 nucleotides: TGTGCCAGCAGCCTAGGGGGGGCTGGCTACACCTTC.